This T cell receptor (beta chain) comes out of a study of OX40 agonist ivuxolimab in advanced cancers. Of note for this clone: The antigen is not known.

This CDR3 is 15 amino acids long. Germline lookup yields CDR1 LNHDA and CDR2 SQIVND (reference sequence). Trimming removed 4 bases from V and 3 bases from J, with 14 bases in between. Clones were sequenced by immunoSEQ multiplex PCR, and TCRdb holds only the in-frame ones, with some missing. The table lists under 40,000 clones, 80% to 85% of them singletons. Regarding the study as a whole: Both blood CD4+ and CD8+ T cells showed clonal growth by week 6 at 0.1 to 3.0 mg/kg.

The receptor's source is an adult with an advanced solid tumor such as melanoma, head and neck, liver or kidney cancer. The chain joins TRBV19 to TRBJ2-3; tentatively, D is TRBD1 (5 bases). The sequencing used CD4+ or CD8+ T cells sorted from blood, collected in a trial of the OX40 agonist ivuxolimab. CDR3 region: CASSNQGFATDTQYF. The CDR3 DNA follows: TGTGCCAGTAGTAATCAGGGATTTGCGACAGATACGCAGTATTTT.